The rows below give T cell receptor beta chains drawn from one sample of a study of cytomegalovirus exposure and HLA in healthy donors. Clones were sequenced by immunoSEQ multiplex PCR, and TCRdb holds only the in-frame ones, with some missing. The sample has under 100,000 clones. Material: PBMCs. Receptors were obtained from a man aged 25-45 years in good health and CMV-seronegative. Each CDR3 is given with its conserved first and last residue. A D gene is named only where the DNA matches it firmly. Not all rows give a size; the values are once, few, many and, for expanded clones, a class.

j_call v_call clone_size d_call cdr3_nt cdr3_aa
TRBJ2-3 TRBV5-1 NA NA TGCGCCAGCAGCCTAGGACGGGACACAGATACGCAGTATTTT CASSLGRDTDTQYF
TRBJ2-1 TRBV19 NA TRBD2 TGTGCCAGTATGGGGCGAACTAGCGGGAGCTCCTACAATGAGCAGTTCTTC CASMGRTSGSSYNEQFF
TRBJ1-3 TRBV6-1 NA NA TGTGCCAGCAGTGTCGATCGCGGGGACACCATATATTTT CASSVDRGDTIYF
TRBJ1-2 TRBV19 NA TRBD1 TGTGCCAGTAGTCCGGGACAGCGAAAAGGCTACACCTTC CASSPGQRKGYTF
TRBJ1-5 TRBV9 NA TRBD1 TGTGCCAGCAGCCGCGACAGGGGCGGCCATCAGCCCCAGCATTTT CASSRDRGGHQPQHF
TRBJ2-4 TRBV5-4 NA TRBD1 TGTGCCAGCAGCTCCACAGGGGAATCGTACTTC CASSSTGESYF
TRBJ1-5 TRBV10-3 NA TRBD1 TGTGCCATCAGTGATGTAGGACAGGGAAGTCAGCCCCAGCATTTT CAISDVGQGSQPQHF
TRBJ1-6 TRBV11-2 NA NA TGTGCCACCCGACGGCCGGGGATGAGGAATTCACCCCTCCACTTT CATRRPGMRNSPLHF
TRBJ1-1 TRBV7-2 NA TRBD1 TGTGCCAGCAGCCAGACAGGGGGGAACACTGAAGCTTTCTTT CASSQTGGNTEAFF
TRBJ2-3 TRBV27 NA TRBD1 TGTGCCAGCAGACCCCAGGGGGGCACAGATACGCAGTATTTT CASRPQGGTDTQYF
TRBJ1-5 TRBV7-2 NA NA TGTGCCAGCAGCTTAGATCAGTTTTACCAGCCCCAGCATTTT CASSLDQFYQPQHF
TRBJ1-1 TRBV28 NA NA TGTGCCAGCAGTTTCGGGGGAATGAACACTGAAGCTTTCTTT CASSFGGMNTEAFF
TRBJ1-1 TRBV6-1 NA NA TGTGCCAGCAGTGAACGGGTCACTGAAGCTTTCTTT CASSERVTEAFF
TRBJ2-7 TRBV29-1 NA TRBD1 TGCAGCGTTGAAGATTGGGGGACAGGGGGAATCGAGCAGTACTTC CSVEDWGTGGIEQYF
TRBJ2-7 TRBV4-2 NA NA TGTGCCAGCAGCCAAGGAGTGGCAGGGGCCTCCTACGAGCAGTACTTC CASSQGVAGASYEQYF
TRBJ2-3 TRBV6-1 NA TRBD2 TGTGCCAGCAGGGCGACGGGACTAGCTTCGGATACGCAGTATTTT CASRATGLASDTQYF
TRBJ2-7 TRBV5-1 NA NA TGCGCCAGCAGCTTAGCTCAGGGGGGCAACGAGCAGTACTTC CASSLAQGGNEQYF
TRBJ2-7 TRBV5-1 NA NA TGCGCCAGCAGCTCGGGGGTGTTGGGCTACGAGCAGTACTTC CASSSGVLGYEQYF
TRBJ2-2 TRBV11-3 NA TRBD1 TGTGCCAGCAGCCAGGACAGGCTTTCCACCGGGGAGCTGTTTTTT CASSQDRLSTGELFF
TRBJ1-1 TRBV4-1 NA NA TGCGCCAGCAGCCCGGGACATAAAATGAACACTGAAGCTTTCTTT CASSPGHKMNTEAFF
TRBJ1-2 TRBV28 NA TRBD1 TGTGCCAGCAGTTGGGGACAGTTCTATGGCTACACCTTC CASSWGQFYGYTF
TRBJ2-1 TRBV9 NA TRBD2 TGTGCCAGCAGCGTAGGGGGACTAGAGGAAAATGAGCAGTTCTTC CASSVGGLEENEQFF
TRBJ1-2 TRBV7-3 NA TRBD1 TGTGCCAGCAGCTCGGGACAGGGGAGTCTGGGGGGCTACACCTTC CASSSGQGSLGGYTF
TRBJ1-1 TRBV27 NA NA TGTGCCAGCAGCTCCCCTTCTTTGGGGGCGCGGAGATACAGTGAAGCTTTCTTT CASSSPSLGARRYSEAFF
TRBJ2-5 TRBV7-3 NA TRBD2 TGTGCCAGCAGCTTACCCCGGACTAGCGGGAGGACAGAGACCCAGTACTTC CASSLPRTSGRTETQYF
TRBJ1-2 TRBV11-1 NA NA TGTGCCAGCAGCTCCCGAGGCGGAGGAAACTATGGCTACACCTTC CASSSRGGGNYGYTF
TRBJ2-5 TRBV5-1 NA NA TGCGCCAGCAGCTCGGCCCAGGCGGGGGAGACCCAGTACTTC CASSSAQAGETQYF
TRBJ2-1 TRBV27 NA NA TGTGCCAGCAGTGGGGGCCCCCTGGTCAGGTCCTACAATGAGCAGTTCTTC CASSGGPLVRSYNEQFF
TRBJ2-3 TRBV7-9 NA NA TGTGCCAGCAGCCCCCGAGGGGACTCGGATACGCAGTATTTT CASSPRGDSDTQYF
TRBJ1-1 TRBV18 NA TRBD1 TGTGCCAGCTCACCCCTCTACAGGGGGAGCACTGAAGCTTTCTTT CASSPLYRGSTEAFF
TRBJ1-1 TRBV18 NA TRBD1 TGTGCCAGCTCATCCCTAGGGACAGGTCAAACTGAAGCTTTCTTT CASSSLGTGQTEAFF
TRBJ1-1 TRBV19 NA NA TGTGCCAGTAGACTAGACGATAACACTGAAGCTTTCTTT CASRLDDNTEAFF
TRBJ2-7 TRBV7-6 NA NA TGTGCCAGCAGCTCGACTCCCGACAGTGCGACCTACGAGCAGTACTTC CASSSTPDSATYEQYF
TRBJ2-3 TRBV7-2 NA NA TGTGCCAGCAGCTTGCGGCTAGCCCTCACAGATACGCAGTATTTT CASSLRLALTDTQYF
TRBJ1-3 TRBV9 NA NA TGTGCCAGCAGCGGCGAAAAGGACAGTTATGGAAACACCATATATTTT CASSGEKDSYGNTIYF
TRBJ1-1 TRBV20-1 NA NA TGCAGTGCCTTTTGGGTCGGGGCTTTCTTT CSAFWVGAFF
TRBJ2-3 TRBV5-1 NA TRBD2 TGCGCCAGCAGCCTCCGACTAGCGGGGGGGCCAGCCTTCGGACGTACGCAGTATTTT CASSLRLAGGPAFGRTQYF
TRBJ1-2 TRBV29-1 NA NA TGCAGCGTGACCCAAGGGGGGGATGGCTACACCTTC CSVTQGGDGYTF
TRBJ2-7 TRBV11-3 NA TRBD2 TGTGCCAGCAGCGAGGGACTAGCGGTCGACGAGCAGTACTTC CASSEGLAVDEQYF
TRBJ1-4 TRBV27 NA NA TGTGCCAGCAGTTCTGACCTGCCCTCGGGGAGTGAAAAACTGTTTTTT CASSSDLPSGSEKLFF
TRBJ2-6 TRBV4-1 NA NA TGCGCCAGCAGCCTTCTATCTGGGGCCAACGTCCTGACTTTC CASSLLSGANVLTF
TRBJ2-7 TRBV2 NA NA TGTGCCAGCGGAGATCACGAGCAGTACTTC CASGDHEQYF
TRBJ1-1 TRBV2 NA TRBD1 TGTGCCAGCAGGGGGGACAGGAGGAACACTGAAGCTTTCTTT CASRGDRRNTEAFF
TRBJ2-2 TRBV19 NA NA TGTGCCAGTAGTATAGGAGGGGGGGGCAGTGGCACCGGGGAGCTGTTTTTT CASSIGGGGSGTGELFF
TRBJ1-2 TRBV7-2 NA TRBD1 TGTGCCAGCAGCCATCAATATCCTTCACCGGGACAGGGGGCTTATGGCTACACCTTC CASSHQYPSPGQGAYGYTF
TRBJ1-1 TRBV27 NA TRBD1 TGTGCCAGCAGTTTTGGGACAGGGCGAAGGGGGGCTGAAGCTTTCTTT CASSFGTGRRGAEAFF
TRBJ2-1 TRBV4-3 NA TRBD2 TGCGCCAGCAGCCAAGCCCTAGCGGGAGTCACCGGTGAGCAGTTCTTC CASSQALAGVTGEQFF
TRBJ1-2 TRBV28 NA TRBD1 TGTGCCAGCAGGGGACAGGCCGTCTATGGCTACACCTTC CASRGQAVYGYTF
TRBJ2-7 TRBV28 medium-sized NA TGTGCCAGCAGTCCGTTCCTCTACGAGCAGTACTTC CASSPFLYEQYF
TRBJ1-1 TRBV5-1 NA TRBD1 TGCGCCAGCAGCTTTGGGACAGGGAGGGTCGTGAACACTGAAGCTTTCTTT CASSFGTGRVVNTEAFF
TRBJ2-7 TRBV9 NA NA TGTGCCAGCAGCGTTGGACCAGGGGGGTCGGACTGGGACTACGAGCAGTACTTC CASSVGPGGSDWDYEQYF
TRBJ1-1 TRBV5-1 NA TRBD1 TGCGCCAGCAGCTCCAGACAGGGAGGTTTAACTGAAGCTTTCTTT CASSSRQGGLTEAFF
TRBJ1-3 TRBV5-1 NA NA TGCGCCAGCAGCTTGGGAACAGGGATGTCTCCCTCCGGAAACACCATATATTTT CASSLGTGMSPSGNTIYF
TRBJ1-6 TRBV10-3 NA NA TGTGCCATCAGTGATCCCCCGGGGGGGGGAAGGAATTCACCCCTCCACTTT CAISDPPGGGRNSPLHF
TRBJ2-2 TRBV7-9 NA NA TGTGCCATTACATTCCGGGAAAGAATTTTT CAITFRERIF
TRBJ2-1 TRBV7-7 NA NA TGTGCTAGCAGCTTCGCCCGGCTAGAGAATAAACACCCCTACAATGAGCAGTTCTTC CASSFARLENKHPYNEQFF
TRBJ2-2 TRBV27 NA NA TGTGCCAGCAGTTCCCCCCGCAGGGCGAACACCGGGGAGCTGTTTTTT CASSSPRRANTGELFF
TRBJ2-1 TRBV30 NA NA TGTGCCTGGAGTCGGGAGTACAATGAGCAGTTCTTC CAWSREYNEQFF